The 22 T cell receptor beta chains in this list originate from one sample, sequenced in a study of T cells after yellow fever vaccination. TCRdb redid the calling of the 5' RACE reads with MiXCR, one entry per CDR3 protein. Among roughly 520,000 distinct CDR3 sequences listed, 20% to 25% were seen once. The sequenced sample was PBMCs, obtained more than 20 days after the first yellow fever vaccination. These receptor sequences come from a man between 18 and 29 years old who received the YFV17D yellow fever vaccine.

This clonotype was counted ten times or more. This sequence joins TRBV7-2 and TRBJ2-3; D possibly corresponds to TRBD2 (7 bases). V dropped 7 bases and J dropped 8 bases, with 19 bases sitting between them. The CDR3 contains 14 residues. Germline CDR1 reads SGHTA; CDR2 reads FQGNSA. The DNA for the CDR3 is TGTGCCAGCACCCGAGGGGGGGGAATCAGTACGCAGTATTTT. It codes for CASTRGGGISTQYF.

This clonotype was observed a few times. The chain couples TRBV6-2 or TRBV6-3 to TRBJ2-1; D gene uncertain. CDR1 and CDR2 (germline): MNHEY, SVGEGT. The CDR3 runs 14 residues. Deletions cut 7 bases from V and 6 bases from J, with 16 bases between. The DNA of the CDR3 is TGTGCCAGCAATTGGGAACCTCTAAGCAATGAGCAGTTCTTC. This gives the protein CASNWEPLSNEQFF.

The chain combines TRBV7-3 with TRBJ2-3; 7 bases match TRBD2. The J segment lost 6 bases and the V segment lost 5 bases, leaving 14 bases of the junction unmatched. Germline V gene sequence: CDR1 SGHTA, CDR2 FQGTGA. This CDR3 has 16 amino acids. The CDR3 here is CASSALGGGAPDTQYF. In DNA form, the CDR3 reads TGTGCCAGCAGCGCCCTGGGCGGGGGTGCACCGGATACGCAGTATTTT.

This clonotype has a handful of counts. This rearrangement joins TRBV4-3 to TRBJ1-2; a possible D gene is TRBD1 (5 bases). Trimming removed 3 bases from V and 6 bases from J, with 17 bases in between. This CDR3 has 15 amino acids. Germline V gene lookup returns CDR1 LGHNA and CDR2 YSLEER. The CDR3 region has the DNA TGCGCCAGCAGCCACTCCCCTGGGGGGGGAGATGGCTACACCTTC. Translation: CASSHSPGGGDGYTF.

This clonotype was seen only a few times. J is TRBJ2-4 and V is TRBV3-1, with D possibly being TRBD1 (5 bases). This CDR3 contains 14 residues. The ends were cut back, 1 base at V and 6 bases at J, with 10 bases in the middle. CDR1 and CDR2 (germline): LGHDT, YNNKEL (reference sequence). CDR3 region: CASSQGPRGNIQYF. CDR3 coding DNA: TGTGCCAGCAGCCAAGGCCCAAGGGGAAACATTCAGTACTTC.

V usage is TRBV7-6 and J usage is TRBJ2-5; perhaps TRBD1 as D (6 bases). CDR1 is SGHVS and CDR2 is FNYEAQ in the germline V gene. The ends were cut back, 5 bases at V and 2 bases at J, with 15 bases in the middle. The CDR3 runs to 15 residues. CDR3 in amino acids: CASSPQSRGQETQYF. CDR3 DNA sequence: TGTGCCAGCAGCCCGCAGTCAAGGGGGCAAGAGACCCAGTACTTC.

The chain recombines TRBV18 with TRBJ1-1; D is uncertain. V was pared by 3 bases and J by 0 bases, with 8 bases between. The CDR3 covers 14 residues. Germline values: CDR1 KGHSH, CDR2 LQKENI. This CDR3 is CASSPKQMNTEAFF. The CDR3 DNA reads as TGTGCCAGCTCACCGAAACAAATGAACACTGAAGCTTTCTTT. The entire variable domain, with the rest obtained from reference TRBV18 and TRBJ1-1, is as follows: NAGVMQNPRHLVRRRGQEARLRCSPMKGHSHVYWYRQLPEEGLKFMVYLQKENIIDESGMPKERFSAEFPKEGPSILRIQQVVRGDSAAYFCASSPKQMNTEAFFGQGTRLTVV.

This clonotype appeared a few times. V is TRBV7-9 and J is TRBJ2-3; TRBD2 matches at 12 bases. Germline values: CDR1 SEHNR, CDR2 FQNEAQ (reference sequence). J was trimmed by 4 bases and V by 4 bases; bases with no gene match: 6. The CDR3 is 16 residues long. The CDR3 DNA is TGTGCCAGCAGCTCGCGACTAGCGGGGGCCTCAGATACGCAGTATTTT. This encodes CASSSRLAGASDTQYF. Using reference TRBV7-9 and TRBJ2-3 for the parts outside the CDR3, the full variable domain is DTGVSQNPRHKITKRGQNVTFRCDPISEHNRLYWYRQTLGQGPEFLTYFQNEAQLEKSRLLSDRFSAERPKGSFSTLEIQRTEQGDSAMYLCASSSRLAGASDTQYFGPGTRLTVL.

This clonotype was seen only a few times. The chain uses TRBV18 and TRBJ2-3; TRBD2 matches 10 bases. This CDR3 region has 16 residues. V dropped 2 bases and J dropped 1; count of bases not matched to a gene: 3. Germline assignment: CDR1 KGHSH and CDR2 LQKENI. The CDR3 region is CASSPSGTSGTDTQYF. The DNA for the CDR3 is TGTGCCAGCTCACCATCCGGGACTAGCGGCACAGATACGCAGTATTTT.

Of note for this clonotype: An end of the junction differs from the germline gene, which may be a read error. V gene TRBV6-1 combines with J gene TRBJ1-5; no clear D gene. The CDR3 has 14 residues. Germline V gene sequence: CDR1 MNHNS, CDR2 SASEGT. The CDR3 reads CASSEAGSNQPQHF. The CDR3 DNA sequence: TGCGCCAGCAGTGAAGCTGGCAGCAATCAGCCCCAGCATTTT.

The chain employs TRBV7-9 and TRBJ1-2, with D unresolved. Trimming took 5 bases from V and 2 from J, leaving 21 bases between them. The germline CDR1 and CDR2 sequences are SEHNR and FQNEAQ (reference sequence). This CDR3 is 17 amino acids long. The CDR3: CASSLDGRGRWNYGYTF. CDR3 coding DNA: TGTGCCAGCAGCCTAGATGGACGAGGGCGATGGAACTATGGCTACACCTTC.

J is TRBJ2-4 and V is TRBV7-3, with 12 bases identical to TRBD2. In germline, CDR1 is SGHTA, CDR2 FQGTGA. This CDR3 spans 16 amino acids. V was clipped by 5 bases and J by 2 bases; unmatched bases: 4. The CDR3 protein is CASSRTSGGSKNIQYF. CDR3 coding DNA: TGTGCCAGCAGCCGTACTAGCGGGGGGTCCAAAAACATTCAGTACTTC.

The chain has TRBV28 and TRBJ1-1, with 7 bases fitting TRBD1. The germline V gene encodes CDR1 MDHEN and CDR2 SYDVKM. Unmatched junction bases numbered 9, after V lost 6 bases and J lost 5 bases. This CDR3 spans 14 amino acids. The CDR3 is CASRNRGAGTEAFF. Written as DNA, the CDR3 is TGTGCCAGCAGAAACAGGGGAGCAGGGACTGAAGCTTTCTTT. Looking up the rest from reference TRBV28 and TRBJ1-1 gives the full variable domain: DVKVTQSSRYLVKRTGEKVFLECVQDMDHENMFWYRQDPGLGLRLIYFSYDVKMKEKGDIPEGYSVSREKKERFSLILESASTNQTSMYLCASRNRGAGTEAFFGQGTRLTVV.

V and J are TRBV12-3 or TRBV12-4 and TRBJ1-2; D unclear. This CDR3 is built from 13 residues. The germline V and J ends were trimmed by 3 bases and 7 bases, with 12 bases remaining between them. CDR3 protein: CASSFLRVGGYTF. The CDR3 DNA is TGTGCCAGCAGTTTTTTAAGGGTCGGTGGCTACACCTTC.

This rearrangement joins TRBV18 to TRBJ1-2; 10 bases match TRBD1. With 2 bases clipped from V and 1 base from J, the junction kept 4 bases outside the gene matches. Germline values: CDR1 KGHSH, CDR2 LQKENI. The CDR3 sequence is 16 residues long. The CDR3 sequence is CASSPWTGGDNYGYTF. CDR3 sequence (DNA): TGTGCCAGCTCACCATGGACAGGGGGAGATAACTATGGCTACACCTTC. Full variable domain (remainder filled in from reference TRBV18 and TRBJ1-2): NAGVMQNPRHLVRRRGQEARLRCSPMKGHSHVYWYRQLPEEGLKFMVYLQKENIIDESGMPKERFSAEFPKEGPSILRIQQVVRGDSAAYFCASSPWTGGDNYGYTFGSGTRLTVV.

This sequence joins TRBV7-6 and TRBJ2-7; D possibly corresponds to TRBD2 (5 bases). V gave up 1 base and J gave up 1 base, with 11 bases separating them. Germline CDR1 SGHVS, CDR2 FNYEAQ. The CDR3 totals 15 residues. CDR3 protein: CASSLDEGFSYEQYF. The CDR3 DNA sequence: TGTGCCAGCAGCTTAGACGAGGGATTTTCCTACGAGCAGTACTTC.

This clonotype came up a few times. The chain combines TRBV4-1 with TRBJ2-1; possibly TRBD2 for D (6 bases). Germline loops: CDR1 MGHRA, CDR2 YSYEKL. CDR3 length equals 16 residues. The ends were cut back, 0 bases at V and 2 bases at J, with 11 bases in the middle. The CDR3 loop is CASSQEIGGAYNEQFF. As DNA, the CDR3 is TGCGCCAGCAGCCAAGAGATCGGCGGGGCCTACAATGAGCAGTTCTTC.

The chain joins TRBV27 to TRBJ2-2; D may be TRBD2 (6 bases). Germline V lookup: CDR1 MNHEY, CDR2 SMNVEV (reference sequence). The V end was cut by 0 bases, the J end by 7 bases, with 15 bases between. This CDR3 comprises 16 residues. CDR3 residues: CASSLSPSAGIGELFF. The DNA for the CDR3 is TGTGCCAGCAGTTTATCGCCTAGCGCGGGGATCGGGGAGCTGTTTTTT.

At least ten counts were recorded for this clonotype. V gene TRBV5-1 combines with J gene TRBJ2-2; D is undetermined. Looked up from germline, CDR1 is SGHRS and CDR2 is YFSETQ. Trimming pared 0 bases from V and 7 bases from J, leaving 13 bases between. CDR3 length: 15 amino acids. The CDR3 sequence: CASSLGTPESGELFF. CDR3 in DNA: TGCGCCAGCAGCTTGGGAACGCCGGAGAGCGGGGAGCTGTTTTTT.

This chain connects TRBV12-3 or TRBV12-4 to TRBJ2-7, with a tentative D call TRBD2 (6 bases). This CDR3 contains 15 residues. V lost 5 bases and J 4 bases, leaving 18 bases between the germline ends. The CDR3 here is CASSTPLAGRYEQYF. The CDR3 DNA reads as TGTGCCAGCAGTACCCCCCTCGCGGGGCGTTACGAGCAGTACTTC.

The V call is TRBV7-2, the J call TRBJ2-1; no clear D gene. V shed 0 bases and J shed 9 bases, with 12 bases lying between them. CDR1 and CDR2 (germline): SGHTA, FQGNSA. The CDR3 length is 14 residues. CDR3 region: CASSLATEWGEQFF. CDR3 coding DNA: TGTGCCAGCAGCTTAGCGACGGAATGGGGTGAGCAGTTCTTC.

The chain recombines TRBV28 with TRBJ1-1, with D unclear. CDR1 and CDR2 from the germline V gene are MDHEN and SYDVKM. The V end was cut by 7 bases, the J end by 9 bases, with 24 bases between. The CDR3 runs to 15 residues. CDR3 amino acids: CASISLAVGISKAFF. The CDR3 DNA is TGTGCCAGCATCTCCCTAGCGGTGGGAATAAGTAAAGCTTTCTTT.